This T cell receptor beta chain was sequenced in a study of technical replicates of blood from a few donors. The table came from immunoSEQ multiplex PCR; TCRdb's copy has only in-frame clones and leaves some out. The data hold 60,000 to 90,000 clones, with about 95% observed a single time. The germline V gene encodes CDR1 MNHNS and CDR2 SASEGT. With 2 bases removed from V and 3 bases from J, the gap between germline ends came to 19 bases. The CDR3 totals 17 residues. V usage is TRBV6-1 and J usage is TRBJ1-1; D is possibly TRBD1 (6 bases). Sample: T cells isolated from PBMCs. The receptor was isolated from a human donor in good health. CDR3 loop: CASSEFTGGPLDTEAFF. For the CDR3, the DNA is TGTGCCAGCAGTGAATTCACGGGGGGCCCGTTGGACACTGAAGCTTTCTTT.